Listed here is a single T cell receptor beta chain. This clonotype has at least ten counts. The antigen it binds to is not known. Base qualities were left out, and no much larger clone turns up one base away. Libraries were prepared through 5' RACE. Sequencing was performed on a NextSeq 500. To correct for sequencing error and PCR bias, the TCR library protocol tagged individual cDNA molecules with unique molecular identifiers. Both TCR alpha and beta chains were sequenced, and tight co-correlation was observed between alpha and beta sequence abundances in each sample. On the authors' methods: Decombinator V4 was used to annotate the V gene, J gene and CDR3 of the TCR sequences. TCRs were defined as expanded if a significant change between any two time points was detected under a Poisson model with p below 0.0001. TCR abundances were normalised to the total number of TCRs sequenced in each sample and reported as counts per million. TRAV1-2 paired with TRAJ12, TRAJ20 or TRAJ33 defined MAIT TCRs, while TRAV10 paired with TRAJ18 defined iNKT TCRs. VDJdb, accessed on 1 November 2021, was searched for TCRs annotated for CMV, EBV and SARS-CoV-2, and TCRs annotated for more than one antigen were excluded. TCRdb ran its own pipeline on the public reads, namely fastp trimming at Q25 and MiXCR clone calling, and kept in-frame beta chains. Entries are consolidated by CDR3 protein sequence, retaining the most common genes and DNA. The V and J calls and clone size are TCRdb's, not the authors'. Within this sample are 30,000 to 40,000 distinct CDR3 sequences, with roughly 4.5% of them counted one time only. Of the sample, roughly 17% falls within the top ten clones.

Per the germline V gene (reference sequence), MNHEY is the CDR1 and SMNVEV is the CDR2. Cut back by 5 bases and 2 bases, the V and J ends lie 13 bases apart. The CDR3 numbers 14 residues from cysteine through phenylalanine. CDR3 DNA only is kept here, 42 bases in frame from base 1. This was a case-control study nested in a cohort of healthcare workers in London, UK, who had nasopharyngeal swab PCR tests and blood samples taken every week. Between 23 and 31 March 2020, the week of the UK lockdown, healthcare workers were enrolled and then followed up weekly for as long as 16 weeks. The source of the sample is a study of early T cells in non-severe SARS-CoV-2 infection listed by TCRdb under 2021. Some background on the complete study: TCR sequencing used bulk RNA from unsorted whole blood, so alpha and beta chains could not be paired. Study-wide conclusions, independent of this receptor: VDJdb matching was skewed toward anti-spike CD8 responses, so virus-specific expansions were likely underestimated and private and CD4 specificities were missed.

The V and J segments used are TRBV27 and TRBJ2-7; the D gene is tentatively TRBD1 or TRBD2, each matching 6 bases. Source material: whole blood. The receptor was isolated from an adult who was a healthcare worker with PCR-confirmed SARS-CoV-2 infection or an uninfected control (not recorded which). The DNA sequence is as follows: TGTGCCAGCAGTCTCAAGGGGGGACCCTACGAGCAGTACTTC. Protein translation: CASSLKGGPYEQYF.